The clone carrying this T cell receptor beta chain was observed once. Its antigen remains unidentified. The CDR3 runs to 17 residues. From germline, CDR1 is SGDLS and CDR2 YYNGEE. The V segment lost 2 bases and the J segment 3 bases; nucleotides outside the gene matches: 6. TCRdb's table, derived via immunoSEQ multiplex PCR, lists solely in-frame clones and lacks some. The data contain 64,000 or so clones, roughly 84% of them seen just once; the ten biggest clones take up around 7.8%. The data were taken from a study of T cell responses to AZD1222 COVID-19 vaccine. Findings and limits, study-wide: There were repertoire samples only from the period after the peak T cell response. Per reports, nearly half of all spike-specific TCRs target regions that are unmutated in variants.

The sequence was obtained from an adult in good health. The chain has TRBV9 and TRBJ2-3, with 13 bases identical to TRBD2. The source material was peripheral blood, sampled on day 0 of AZD1222 vaccination. The chain's CDR3 is CASSVRLAGGPTDTQYF. The DNA for the CDR3 is TGTGCCAGCAGCGTCCGACTAGCGGGGGGACCGACAGATACGCAGTATTTT.